This T cell receptor beta chain originates from a study of T cells in pancreatic ductal adenocarcinoma. Here immunoSEQ multiplex PCR was the method, and the copy in TCRdb shows in-frame clones only, minus some. This sample carries about 11,000 clones, around 86% of them seen once, and the ten largest clones take roughly 18%. Study-level results: Results skew toward the minority of patients with early-stage disease. Compared with tumor, blood showed more total productive templates and around 8.4-fold more clonotypes.

Germline values: CDR1 SEHNR, CDR2 FQNEAQ (reference sequence). The CDR3 length is 17 residues. Notes on this clone: Its specificity is not known. The junction departs from germline at one end; a sequencing error may be responsible.

The selected patients with pancreatic ductal adenocarcinoma had surgery but no neoadjuvant therapy. This chain uses TRBV7-9 with TRBJ2-1; 9 positions match TRBD2. The specimen was PBMCs. The sequence was obtained from a human donor with pancreatic ductal adenocarcinoma. The CDR3 spells CASSQGPSGVRDDEQFF. The CDR3 DNA is TGCGCCAGCAGCCAAGGTCCTAGCGGGGTACGGGATGATGAGCAGTTCTTC.